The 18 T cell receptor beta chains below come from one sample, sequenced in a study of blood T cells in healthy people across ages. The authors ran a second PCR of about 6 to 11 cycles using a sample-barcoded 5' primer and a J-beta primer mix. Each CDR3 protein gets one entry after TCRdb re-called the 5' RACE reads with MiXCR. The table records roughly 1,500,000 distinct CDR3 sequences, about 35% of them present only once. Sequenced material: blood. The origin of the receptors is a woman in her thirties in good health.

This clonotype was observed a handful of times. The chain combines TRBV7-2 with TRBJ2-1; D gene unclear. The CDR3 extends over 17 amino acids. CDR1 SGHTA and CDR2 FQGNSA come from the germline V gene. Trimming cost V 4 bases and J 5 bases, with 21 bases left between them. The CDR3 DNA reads TGTGCCAGCAGCTCGCCTAGAGGTCTCTTAATAGACAATGAGCAGTTCTTC. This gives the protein CASSSPRGLLIDNEQFF.

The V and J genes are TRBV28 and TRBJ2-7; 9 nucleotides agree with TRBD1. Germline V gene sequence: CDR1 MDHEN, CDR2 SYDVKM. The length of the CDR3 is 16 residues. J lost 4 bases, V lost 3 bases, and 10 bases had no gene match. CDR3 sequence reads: CASSFSKLDRGYEQYF. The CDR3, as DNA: TGTGCCAGCAGTTTTTCGAAGTTGGACAGGGGATACGAGCAGTACTTC. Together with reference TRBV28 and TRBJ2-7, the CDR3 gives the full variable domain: DVKVTQSSRYLVKRTGEKVFLECVQDMDHENMFWYRQDPGLGLRLIYFSYDVKMKEKGDIPEGYSVSREKKERFSLILESASTNQTSMYLCASSFSKLDRGYEQYFGPGTRLTVT.

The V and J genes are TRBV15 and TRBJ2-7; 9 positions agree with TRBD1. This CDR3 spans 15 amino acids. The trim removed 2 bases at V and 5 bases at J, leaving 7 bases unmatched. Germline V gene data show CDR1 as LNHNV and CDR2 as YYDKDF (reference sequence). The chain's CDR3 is CATSRLDTGGHEQYF. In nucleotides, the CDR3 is TGTGCCACCAGCAGATTAGATACAGGGGGCCACGAGCAGTACTTC.

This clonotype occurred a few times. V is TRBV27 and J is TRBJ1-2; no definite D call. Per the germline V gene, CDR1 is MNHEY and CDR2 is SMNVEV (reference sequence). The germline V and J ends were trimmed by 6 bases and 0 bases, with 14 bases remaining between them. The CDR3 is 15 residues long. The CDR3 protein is CASRTLLRTNYGYTF. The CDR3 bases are TGTGCCAGCAGGACACTTCTCCGGACTAACTATGGCTACACCTTC.

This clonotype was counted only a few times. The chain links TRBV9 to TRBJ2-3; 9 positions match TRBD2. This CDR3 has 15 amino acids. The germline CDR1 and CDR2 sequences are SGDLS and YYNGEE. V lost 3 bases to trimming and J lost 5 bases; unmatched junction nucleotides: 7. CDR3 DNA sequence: TGTGCCAGCAGCGCTAGCGGGAATTGGGGAGATACGCAGTATTTT. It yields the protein CASSASGNWGDTQYF. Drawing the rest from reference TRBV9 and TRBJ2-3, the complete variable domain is DSGVTQTPKHLITATGQRVTLRCSPRSGDLSVYWYQQSLDQGLQFLIQYYNGEERAKGNILERFSAQQFPDLHSELNLSSLELGDSALYFCASSASGNWGDTQYFGPGTRLTVL.

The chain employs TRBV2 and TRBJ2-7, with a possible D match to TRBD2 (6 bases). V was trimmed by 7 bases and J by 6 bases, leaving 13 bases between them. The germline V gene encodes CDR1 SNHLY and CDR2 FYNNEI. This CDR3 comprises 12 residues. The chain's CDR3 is CASNGVGGEQYF. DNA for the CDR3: TGTGCCAGCAATGGCGTGGGGGGCGAGCAGTACTTC.

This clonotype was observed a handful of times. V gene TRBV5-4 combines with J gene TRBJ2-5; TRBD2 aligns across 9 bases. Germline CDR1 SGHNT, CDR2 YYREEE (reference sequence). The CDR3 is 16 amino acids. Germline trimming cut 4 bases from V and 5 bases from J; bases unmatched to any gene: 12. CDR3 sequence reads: CASSPGGLAGYETQYF. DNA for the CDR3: TGTGCCAGCAGCCCGGGGGGACTAGCTGGCTATGAGACCCAGTACTTC.

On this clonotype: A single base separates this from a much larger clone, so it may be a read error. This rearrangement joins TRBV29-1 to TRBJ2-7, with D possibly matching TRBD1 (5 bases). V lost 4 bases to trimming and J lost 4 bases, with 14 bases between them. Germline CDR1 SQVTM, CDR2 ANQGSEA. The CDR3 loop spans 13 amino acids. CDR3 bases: TGCAGCGTTGCCCCTTTTACAGGTTACGAGCAGTACTTC. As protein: CSVAPFTGYEQYF.

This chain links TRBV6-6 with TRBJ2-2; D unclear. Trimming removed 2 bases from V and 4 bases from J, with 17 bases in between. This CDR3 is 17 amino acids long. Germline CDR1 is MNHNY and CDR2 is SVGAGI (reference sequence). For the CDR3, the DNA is TGTGCCAGCAGTTACACTTCGGCCGTTTTGGGCACCGGGGAGCTGTTTTTT. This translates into CASSYTSAVLGTGELFF.

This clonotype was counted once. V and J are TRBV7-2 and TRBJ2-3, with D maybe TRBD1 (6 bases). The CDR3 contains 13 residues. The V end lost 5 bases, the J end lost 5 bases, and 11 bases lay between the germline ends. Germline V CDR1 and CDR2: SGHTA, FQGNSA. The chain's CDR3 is CASSRLQGDTQYF. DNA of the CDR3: TGTGCCAGCAGCCGACTACAGGGAGATACGCAGTATTTT.

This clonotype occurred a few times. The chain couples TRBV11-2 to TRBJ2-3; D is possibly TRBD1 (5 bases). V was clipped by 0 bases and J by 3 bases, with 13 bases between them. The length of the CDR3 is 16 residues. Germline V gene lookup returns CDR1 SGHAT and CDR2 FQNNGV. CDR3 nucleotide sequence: TGTGCCAGCAGCTTAGAGACAGTTAAATTGACAGATACGCAGTATTTT. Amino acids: CASSLETVKLTDTQYF.

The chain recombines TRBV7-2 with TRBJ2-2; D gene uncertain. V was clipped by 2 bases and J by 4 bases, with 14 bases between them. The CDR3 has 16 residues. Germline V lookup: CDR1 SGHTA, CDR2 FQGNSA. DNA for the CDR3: TGTGCCAGCAGCTTAATGAGTAGCTCTCCCACCGGGGAGCTGTTTTTT. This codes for CASSLMSSSPTGELFF.

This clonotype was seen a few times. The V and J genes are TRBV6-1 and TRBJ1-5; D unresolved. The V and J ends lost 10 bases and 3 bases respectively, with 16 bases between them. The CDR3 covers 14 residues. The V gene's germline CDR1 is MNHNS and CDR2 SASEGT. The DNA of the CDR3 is TGTGCCACTAACCGGGGTAAGACCAATCAGCCCCAGCATTTT. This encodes CATNRGKTNQPQHF.

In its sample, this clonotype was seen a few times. The CDR3 nucleotides read TGTGCCAGCAGCCCAGCTTATGGGGTAATCTACGAGCAGTACTTC. Protein sequence: CASSPAYGVIYEQYF. The chain links TRBV9 to TRBJ2-7; D is unresolved. Germline CDR1 reads SGDLS; CDR2 reads YYNGEE. V was cut by 4 bases and J by 3 bases, with 17 bases left in between. The CDR3 length is 15 residues.

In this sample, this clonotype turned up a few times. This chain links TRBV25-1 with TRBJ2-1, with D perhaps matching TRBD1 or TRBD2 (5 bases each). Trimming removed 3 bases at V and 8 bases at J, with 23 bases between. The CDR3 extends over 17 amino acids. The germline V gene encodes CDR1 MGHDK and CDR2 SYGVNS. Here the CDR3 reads CASSDNAGTKRRDEQFF. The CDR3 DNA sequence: TGTGCCAGCAGTGACAACGCCGGGACCAAACGGCGAGATGAGCAGTTCTTC. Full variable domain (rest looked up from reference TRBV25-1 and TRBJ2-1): EADIYQTPRYLVIGTGKKITLECSQTMGHDKMYWYQQDPGMELHLIHYSYGVNSTEKGDLSSESTVSRIRTEHFPLTLESARPSHTSQYLCASSDNAGTKRRDEQFFGPGTRLTVL.

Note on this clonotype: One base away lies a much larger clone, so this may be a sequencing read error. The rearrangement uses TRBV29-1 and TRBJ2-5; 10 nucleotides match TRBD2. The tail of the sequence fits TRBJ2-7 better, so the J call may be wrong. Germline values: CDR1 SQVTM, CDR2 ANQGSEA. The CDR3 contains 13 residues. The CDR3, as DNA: TGCAGCGTTGCAACTAGCGGGATCTCCGAGCAGTACTTC. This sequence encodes CSVATSGISEQYF.

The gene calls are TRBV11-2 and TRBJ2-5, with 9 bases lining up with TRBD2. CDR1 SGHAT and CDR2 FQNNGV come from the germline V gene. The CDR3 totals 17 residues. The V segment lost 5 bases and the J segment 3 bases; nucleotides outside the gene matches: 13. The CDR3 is CASSLRGGEGFEETQYF. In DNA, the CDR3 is TGTGCCAGCAGCCTGCGGGGGGGAGAGGGGTTTGAAGAGACCCAGTACTTC. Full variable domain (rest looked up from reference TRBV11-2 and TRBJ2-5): EAGVAQSPRYKIIEKRQSVAFWCNPISGHATLYWYQQILGQGPKLLIQFQNNGVVDDSQLPKDRFSAERLKGVDSTLKIQPAKLEDSAVYLCASSLRGGEGFEETQYFGPGTRLLVL.

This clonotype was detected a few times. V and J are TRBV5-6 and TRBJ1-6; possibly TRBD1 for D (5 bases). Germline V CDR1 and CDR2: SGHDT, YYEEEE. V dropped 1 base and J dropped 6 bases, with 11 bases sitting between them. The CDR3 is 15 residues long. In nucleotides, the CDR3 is TGTGCCAGCAGCTTGTTCGGGGGTAGTAATTCACCCCTCCACTTT. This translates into CASSLFGGSNSPLHF.